These 32 T cell receptor beta chains originate from one sample sequenced in a study of blood T cell repertoires in COVID-19. Clones were read by immunoSEQ multiplex PCR, and TCRdb kept only the in-frame ones, dropping some. This sample has some 250,000 clones; approximately 87% occur once, and the top ten carry 6.2%. Specimen: peripheral blood. Receptors were obtained from a man between 60 and 75 years old with acute or convalescent COVID-19.

CDR3 sequence reads: CASSQERTAAGNTEAFF. The CDR3 DNA reads TGTGCCAGCAGCCAAGAACGGACGGCCGCGGGAAACACTGAAGCTTTCTTT. J is TRBJ1-1 and V is TRBV4-2, with unresolved D. V dropped 0 bases and J dropped 2 bases, with 16 bases sitting between them. Germline-derived CDR1 and CDR2 are LGHNA and YNFKEQ. The CDR3 has 17 residues.

The chain employs TRBV7-3 and TRBJ2-3, with 7 positions matching TRBD2. J was trimmed by 10 bases and V by 1 base; bases with no gene match: 11. The CDR3 length is 15 residues. Germline CDR1 SGHTA, CDR2 FQGTGA. CDR3 protein: CASSLRLGEGSAQYF. For the CDR3, the DNA is TGTGCCAGCAGCTTAAGATTAGGGGAGGGATCGGCGCAGTATTTT. The full variable domain, with the rest looked up from reference TRBV7-3 and TRBJ2-3, is GAGVSQTPSNKVTEKGKYVELRCDPISGHTALYWYRQSLGQGPEFLIYFQGTGAADDSGLPNDRFFAVRPEGSVSTLKIQRTERGDSAVYLCASSLRLGEGSAQYFGPGTRLTVL.

The chain uses TRBV5-4 and TRBJ2-5; unclear D gene. The V gene's germline CDR1 is SGHNT and CDR2 YYREEE (reference sequence). The CDR3 is 14 residues long. The V and J ends lost 3 bases and 5 bases respectively, with 14 bases between them. CDR3 sequence (DNA): TGTGCCAGCAGCTCTATTTCCTCGGTGGAGACCCAGTACTTC. Protein sequence: CASSSISSVETQYF.

This chain links TRBV5-1 with TRBJ2-7; 9 bases fit TRBD2. CDR3 length: 16 residues. Germline CDR1 reads SGHRS; CDR2 reads YFSETQ. J was trimmed by 3 bases and V by 0 bases; bases with no gene match: 7. In DNA, the CDR3 is TGCGCCAGCAGCTTGGCCGAGGTTAGCGGGAGCTACGAGCAGTACTTC. Its translation: CASSLAEVSGSYEQYF.

The chain couples TRBV11-3 to TRBJ2-5, with a weak D call TRBD1 (5 bases). There are 14 residues in the CDR3. Trimming shortened V by 5 bases and J by 0 bases, and 10 bases separated the two germline ends. Germline-derived CDR1 and CDR2 are SGHNT and YENEEA. The DNA for the CDR3 is TGTGCCAGCAGCCGCCGGACATACCAAGAGACCCAGTACTTC. Protein: CASSRRTYQETQYF. Using reference TRBV11-3 and TRBJ2-5 for the parts outside the CDR3, the full variable domain is EAGVVQSPRYKIIEKKQPVAFWCNPISGHNTLYWYLQNLGQGPELLIRYENEEAVDDSQLPKDRFSAERLKGVDSTLKIQPAELGDSAVYLCASSRRTYQETQYFGPGTRLLVL.

The gene calls are TRBV7-9 and TRBJ1-5; D not certain. Between the trimmed V and J ends, which lost 2 bases and 0 bases, there was a span of 11 bases. CDR1 and CDR2 (germline): SEHNR, FQNEAQ (reference sequence). This CDR3 region has 16 residues. The CDR3 DNA sequence: TGTGCCAGCAGCTTAAAAACAGCCTCTAGCAATCAGCCCCAGCATTTT. It is translated as CASSLKTASSNQPQHF.

The rearrangement joins TRBV11-2 to TRBJ2-5; D is perhaps TRBD1 (6 bases). The germline CDR1 and CDR2 sequences are SGHAT and FQNNGV. This CDR3 is built from 16 residues. Trimming stripped 5 bases from V and 1 base from J, with 17 bases between. The chain's CDR3 is CASSPRTVTLQETQYF. DNA of the CDR3: TGTGCCAGCAGCCCACGGACAGTTACGCTCCAAGAGACCCAGTACTTC.

This clone occurred once. The CDR3 DNA sequence: TGTGCCAGCAGTTATCTGGAGCGGGAGGGCTACGAGCAGTACTTC. Translation: CASSYLEREGYEQYF. This rearrangement joins TRBV6-2 or TRBV6-3 to TRBJ2-7, with 10 bases aligning to TRBD2. This CDR3 is built from 15 residues. Germline CDR1 is MNHEY and CDR2 is SVGEGT. J was trimmed by 3 bases and V by 3 bases; bases with no gene match: 5.

The V and J genes are TRBV30 and TRBJ2-7; the D gene is possibly TRBD2 (6 bases). V was trimmed by 5 bases and J by 9 bases, leaving 20 bases between them. Germline values: CDR1 GTSNPN, CDR2 SVGIG (reference sequence). CDR3 length: 13 amino acids. Written as DNA, the CDR3 is TGTGCCTGGCAAGACCGGGACGCCGGGGGGCAGTACTTC. The encoded protein is CAWQDRDAGGQYF.

V gene TRBV5-5 combines with J gene TRBJ2-6; TRBD1 is a possible D gene (6 bases). Germline V gene data show CDR1 as SGHKS and CDR2 as YYEKEE (reference sequence). Trimming shortened V by 4 bases and J by 2 bases, and 10 bases separated the two germline ends. The CDR3 sequence is 15 residues long. CDR3 nucleotide sequence: TGTGCCAGCAGCGAAGGGGGTGCTGGGGCCAACGTCCTGACTTTC. Amino acid sequence: CASSEGGAGANVLTF.

The chain uses TRBV7-2 and TRBJ2-2; TRBD1 might be the D (7 bases). Germline CDR1 reads SGHTA; CDR2 reads FQGNSA. Trimming removed 4 bases from V and 6 bases from J, with 18 bases in between. This CDR3 has 16 amino acids. In DNA form, the CDR3 reads TGTGCCAGCAGCTATGCCCCGACAGGGAGGTCCGGGGAGCTGTTTTTT. This translates into CASSYAPTGRSGELFF.

The rearrangement joins TRBV3-1 (or the pseudogene TRBV3-2) to TRBJ2-7; TRBD1 matches 9 bases. Trimming removed 1 base from V and 2 bases from J; junction bases left unmatched: 6. This CDR3 is built from 16 residues. The germline V gene encodes CDR1 LGHDT and CDR2 YNNKEL (reference sequence). CDR3 nucleotides: TGTGCCAGCAGCCAAGCGCCGGGACAGGGCCCCTACGAGCAGTACTTC. This gives the protein CASSQAPGQGPYEQYF.

The gene calls are TRBV18 and TRBJ2-7; D might be TRBD2 (5 bases). With 3 bases removed from V and 3 bases from J, the gap between germline ends came to 12 bases. The CDR3 runs to 14 residues. Germline values: CDR1 KGHSH, CDR2 LQKENI. For the CDR3, the DNA is TGTGCCAGCTCACCCCAAGCGGAAGGCTACGAGCAGTACTTC. Encoded protein: CASSPQAEGYEQYF.

The chain employs TRBV28 and TRBJ2-1; D unclear. The germline V gene encodes CDR1 MDHEN and CDR2 SYDVKM. There are 14 residues in the CDR3. V was trimmed by 6 bases and J by 9 bases, leaving 18 bases between them. CDR3 amino acids: CASSYADWVGEQFF. As DNA, the CDR3 is TGTGCCAGCAGCTACGCGGATTGGGTGGGTGAGCAGTTCTTC.

This chain connects TRBV6-2 or TRBV6-3 to TRBJ2-4; TRBD2 is a possible D gene (5 bases). The ends were cut back, 4 bases at V and 7 bases at J, with 14 bases in the middle. The CDR3 extends over 14 amino acids. Looked up from germline, CDR1 is MNHEY and CDR2 is SVGEGT. CDR3 protein: CASSSERRTNIQYF. The CDR3 nucleotides read TGTGCCAGCAGTTCGGAGCGGAGGACGAACATTCAGTACTTC.

This clone turned up a few times. CDR3 nucleotides: TGTGCCAGCAGTTCCTCAGGGACAGGGGGCGGGGGCTACACCTTC. Amino acid sequence: CASSSSGTGGGGYTF. This chain joins TRBV6-5 and TRBJ1-2; 12 bases map to TRBD1. Germline CDR1 and CDR2: MNHEY and SVGAGI. Losses at the gene ends were 4 bases for V and 8 bases for J; bases not matched to a gene: 8. The CDR3 totals 15 residues.

The chain carries TRBV4-1 and TRBJ1-4, with D hard to call. The CDR3 totals 16 residues. Trimming took 1 base from V and 4 from J, leaving 13 bases between them. Germline V gene data show CDR1 as MGHRA and CDR2 as YSYEKL. The CDR3 DNA reads TGCGCCAGCAGCCAAGGACGGGCCGGAGGTAATGAAAAACTGTTTTTT. It encodes CASSQGRAGGNEKLFF.

The genes are TRBV7-3 and TRBJ1-2; TRBD1 matches at 10 bases. V was clipped by 1 base and J by 8 bases; unmatched bases: 10. Germline CDR1 is SGHTA and CDR2 is FQGTGA. This CDR3 comprises 16 residues. Here the CDR3 DNA reads TGTGCCAGCAGCTTAAGTGGCGACAGGGGGCGAGGAGGCTACACCTTC. Translating gives CASSLSGDRGRGGYTF.

DNA of the CDR3: TGTGCCAGCAGCTTCCCGGCGGCGGGAGCCTACAATGAGCAGTTCTTC. This encodes CASSFPAAGAYNEQFF. This chain uses TRBV5-4 with TRBJ2-1, with TRBD2 matching over 7 bases. Germline values: CDR1 SGHNT, CDR2 YYREEE (reference sequence). This CDR3 spans 16 amino acids. V gave up 2 bases and J gave up 2 bases; unmatched junction bases: 7.

In this sample, this clone turned up a few times. The gene calls are TRBV30 and TRBJ1-5; TRBD1 might be the D (6 bases). The CDR3 has 13 residues. Germline values: CDR1 GTSNPN, CDR2 SVGIG (reference sequence). Deletions cut 2 bases from V and 5 bases from J, with 10 bases between. The CDR3 region has the DNA TGTGCCTGGAGTAAGGACAGCGATCAGCCCCAGCATTTT. Translated, it gives CAWSKDSDQPQHF.

The CDR3 DNA reads TGCGCCAGCAGCCAAACGACAGGGTTGAACACTGAAGCTTTCTTT. This codes for CASSQTTGLNTEAFF. V is TRBV5-1 and J is TRBJ1-1; 7 nucleotides line up with TRBD1. CDR1 is SGHRS, CDR2 YFSETQ, per germline. The CDR3 length is 15 residues. Losses at the gene ends were 4 bases for V and 0 bases for J; bases not matched to a gene: 6.

This clone occurred once. V is TRBV28 and J is TRBJ2-3; D may be TRBD2 (5 bases). Per the germline V gene, CDR1 is MDHEN and CDR2 is SYDVKM. The CDR3 consists of 14 residues. Trimming removed 7 bases from V and 8 bases from J, with 19 bases in between. The CDR3 DNA reads TGTGCCAGCACCTCACTCCGACCAGGAGGTACGCAGTATTTT. Translation gives CASTSLRPGGTQYF.

The gene calls are TRBV4-1 and TRBJ2-5; D might be TRBD2 (5 bases). V was clipped by 1 base and J by 2 bases, with 14 bases between them. The CDR3 runs to 16 residues. CDR1 is MGHRA, CDR2 YSYEKL, per germline. In DNA form, the CDR3 reads TGCGCCAGCAGCCAAGTTCTGGCTAGCAGTCAAGAGACCCAGTACTTC. This translates into CASSQVLASSQETQYF.

V and J are TRBV6-2 or TRBV6-3 and TRBJ1-2; a weak D match, TRBD1 (5 bases). Germline CDR1 and CDR2: MNHEY and SVGEGT. V was pared by 6 bases and J by 0 bases, with 17 bases between. CDR3 length equals 16 residues. The CDR3 region has the DNA TGTGCCAGCAGCTCTCCGGGGGGGAGAGCTAACTATGGCTACACCTTC. This gives the protein CASSSPGGRANYGYTF.

V is TRBV4-3 and J is TRBJ1-2; D unclear. V was trimmed by 6 bases and J by 4 bases, leaving 18 bases between them. CDR1 is LGHNA, CDR2 YSLEER, per germline. The CDR3 extends over 15 amino acids. This chain's CDR3 is CASSPDGLWPYGYTF. CDR3 DNA sequence: TGCGCCAGCAGTCCGGACGGACTCTGGCCCTATGGCTACACCTTC.

The V call is TRBV11-3, the J call TRBJ2-2, with D perhaps TRBD1 (5 bases). Deletions cut 3 bases from V and 4 bases from J, with 12 bases between. Germline V CDR1 and CDR2: SGHNT, YENEEA. This CDR3 is built from 15 residues. DNA of the CDR3: TGTGCCAGCAGCTTTTTAGGGGTGGGCACCGGGGAGCTGTTTTTT. This translates into CASSFLGVGTGELFF.

This clone was seen a single time. The chain carries TRBV27 and TRBJ2-3, with 9 bases aligning to TRBD2. Germline-derived CDR1 and CDR2 are MNHEY and SMNVEV (reference sequence). The CDR3 runs 15 residues. V shed 7 bases and J 1 base; nucleotides not matched to a gene: 6. The CDR3 sequence is CASKGGREGTDTQYF. The CDR3 DNA reads as TGTGCCAGCAAGGGCGGGAGGGAAGGCACAGATACGCAGTATTTT.

V usage is TRBV11-3 and J usage is TRBJ2-1, with D possibly being TRBD1 (6 bases). Germline V gives CDR1 SGHNT, CDR2 YENEEA. Trimming cost V 0 bases and J 5 bases, with 14 bases left between them. The CDR3 covers 16 residues. The DNA of the CDR3 is TGTGCCAGCAGCTTAGACTTCGACAGGCTCAACAATGAGCAGTTCTTC. Encoded protein: CASSLDFDRLNNEQFF.

The chain carries TRBV29-1 and TRBJ2-7, with D perhaps TRBD1 (5 bases). The CDR3 runs 11 residues. The germline CDR1 and CDR2 sequences are SQVTM and ANQGSEA. V lost 5 bases and J lost 3, with 8 bases in between. CDR3 bases: TGCAGCGTTCTAGGGGTCTACGAGCAGTACTTC. This translates into CSVLGVYEQYF.

For the CDR3, the DNA is TGTGCTAGTGGTTTAGAGGCGCCTCTATTCTTT. As protein: CASGLEAPLFF. This chain uses TRBV12-5 with TRBJ1-1; D gene ambiguous. Trimming took off 3 bases at V and 14 bases at J, with 13 bases between the two ends. The CDR3 runs 11 residues. Germline CDR1 is LGHNT and CDR2 is FRNRAP.

J is TRBJ1-4 and V is TRBV4-2; D remains unclear. The CDR3 totals 16 residues. Germline loops: CDR1 LGHNA, CDR2 YNFKEQ. The V end was cut by 0 bases, the J end by 5 bases, with 13 bases between. DNA for the CDR3: TGTGCCAGCAGCCAAGAAGGAGGACGGGAAAATGAAAAACTGTTTTTT. Amino acids: CASSQEGGRENEKLFF.

The V call is TRBV30, the J call TRBJ1-3, with a possible D match to TRBD1 (5 bases). CDR1 is GTSNPN and CDR2 is SVGIG in the germline V gene (reference sequence). The CDR3 extends over 13 amino acids. The V gene lost 5 bases and the J gene lost 0 bases, with 8 bases spanning the gap. CDR3 in amino acids: CAWDRASGNTIYF. CDR3 coding DNA: TGTGCCTGGGACAGAGCCTCTGGAAACACCATATATTTT.